Listed here are 32 T cell receptor beta chains from one sample, sequenced in a study of blood T cell repertoires in COVID-19. The assay was immunoSEQ multiplex PCR, and TCRdb's table has in-frame clones only and misses some. The table records about 95,000 clones, 75% to 90% of them present only once. The sequencing sample was made of peripheral blood. The receptors shown here come from a man aged 60 to 69 with COVID-19, enrolled during active disease.

The rearrangement joins TRBV13 to TRBJ2-7, with 7 bases identical to TRBD1. The V segment lost 3 bases and the J segment 5 bases; nucleotides outside the gene matches: 7. The CDR3 runs to 14 residues. Germline V gene sequence: CDR1 PRHDT, CDR2 FYEKMQ (reference sequence). The CDR3 is CASSLSGGINEQYF. Written as DNA, the CDR3 is TGTGCCAGCAGCTTGTCAGGGGGTATCAACGAGCAGTACTTC.

The gene calls are TRBV28 and TRBJ2-7, with D possibly matching TRBD2 (6 bases). The length of the CDR3 is 16 residues. Per germline, CDR1 MDHEN and CDR2 SYDVKM. V shed 5 bases and J shed 1 base, with 18 bases lying between them. CDR3 amino acids: CASSLGGTFASYEQYF. In nucleotides, the CDR3 is TGTGCCAGCAGTCTTGGGGGGACTTTCGCTTCCTACGAGCAGTACTTC.

The chain joins TRBV9 to TRBJ1-2; possibly TRBD1 for D (5 bases). V was cut by 0 bases and J by 2 bases, with 5 bases left in between. Germline V gene data show CDR1 as SGDLS and CDR2 as YYNGEE. The CDR3 sequence is 13 residues long. Written as DNA, the CDR3 is TGTGCCAGCAGCGTAGAGGGGAACTATGGCTACACCTTC. Its protein product is CASSVEGNYGYTF.

This chain links TRBV19 with TRBJ1-4, with D perhaps matching TRBD1 (6 bases). With 9 bases removed from V and 1 base from J, the gap between germline ends came to 9 bases. This CDR3 contains 13 residues. CDR1 and CDR2 (germline): LNHDA, SQIVND (reference sequence). CDR3 region: CASQDRTNEKLFF. The CDR3, as DNA: TGTGCCAGCCAGGACAGAACTAATGAAAAACTGTTTTTT.

This clone was counted a single time. This chain connects TRBV24-1 to TRBJ2-5; TRBD2 agrees at 12 bases. Germline CDR1 reads KGHDR; CDR2 reads SFDVKD. Trimming at V came to 10 bases and at J to 4 bases, leaving 6 bases not matched to a gene. The CDR3 sequence is 14 residues long. The CDR3 region has the DNA TGTGCCACAGGGACTAGCGGGCCCGTAGAGACCCAGTACTTC. Its translation is CATGTSGPVETQYF.

The J gene is TRBJ2-7, the V gene TRBV4-3; D might be TRBD1 (6 bases). This CDR3 region has 15 residues. Germline CDR1 LGHNA, CDR2 YSLEER. Trimming removed 3 bases at V and 0 bases at J, with 12 bases between. The CDR3 reads CASSHLGGSSYEQYF. The DNA of the CDR3 is TGCGCCAGCAGCCACTTAGGGGGTAGCTCCTACGAGCAGTACTTC.

The chain carries TRBV28 and TRBJ2-7; a possible D gene is TRBD1 (5 bases). Germline values: CDR1 MDHEN, CDR2 SYDVKM. The CDR3 loop spans 13 amino acids. With 10 bases removed from V and 0 bases from J, the gap between germline ends came to 13 bases. CDR3 protein: CATLDNRSYEQYF. DNA of the CDR3: TGTGCCACCTTGGACAATCGCTCCTACGAGCAGTACTTC.

The J gene is TRBJ2-7, the V gene TRBV6-5; TRBD1 aligns across 7 bases. CDR3 length: 14 residues. Germline CDR1 MNHEY, CDR2 SVGAGI. The J segment lost 1 base and the V segment lost 10 bases, leaving 10 bases of the junction unmatched. DNA for the CDR3: TGTGCCACCGCCTACCGGGACAGTTCCTACGAGCAGTACTTC. Protein sequence: CATAYRDSSYEQYF.

The genes are TRBV7-2 and TRBJ2-5; D is perhaps TRBD1 (7 bases). Trimming removed 5 bases at V and 2 bases at J, with 27 bases between. The CDR3 runs to 19 residues. Germline CDR1 SGHTA, CDR2 FQGNSA. The CDR3 reads CASSPDPRGTAELQETQYF. DNA of the CDR3: TGTGCCAGCAGCCCAGACCCCCGCGGGACAGCCGAACTTCAAGAGACCCAGTACTTC.

V and J are TRBV18 and TRBJ2-1; 10 bases align to TRBD1. The CDR3 runs 15 residues. Germline values: CDR1 KGHSH, CDR2 LQKENI. The ends lost 3 bases at V and 9 bases at J; junction bases unmatched: 8. The DNA of the CDR3 is TGTGCCAGCTCACCCCTCGGACAGGGGGTAGGTGAGCAGTTCTTC. It encodes CASSPLGQGVGEQFF. Full variable domain (missing parts from reference TRBV18 and TRBJ2-1): NAGVMQNPRHLVRRRGQEARLRCSPMKGHSHVYWYRQLPEEGLKFMVYLQKENIIDESGMPKERFSAEFPKEGPSILRIQQVVRGDSAAYFCASSPLGQGVGEQFFGPGTRLTVL.

This clone was recorded only once. CDR3 residues: CASSPGQVETQYF. CDR3 nucleotide sequence: TGTGCCAGCTCACCAGGACAAGTGGAGACCCAGTACTTC. The chain links TRBV18 to TRBJ2-5; perhaps TRBD1 as D (5 bases). CDR1 and CDR2 from the germline V gene are KGHSH and LQKENI. V was cut by 2 bases and J by 5 bases, with 9 bases left in between. The CDR3 runs 13 residues.

This clone was recorded only once. V is TRBV18 and J is TRBJ1-2; 7 bases are a match to TRBD1. J lost 8 bases, V lost 2 bases, and 11 bases had no gene match. The CDR3 runs to 15 residues. Germline V gene sequence: CDR1 KGHSH, CDR2 LQKENI. The CDR3, as DNA: TGTGCCAGCTCACCAGAGGGACAGACCTCAGGGGGCTACACCTTC. Its protein is CASSPEGQTSGGYTF.

The CDR3 DNA reads as TGCGCCAGCAGCCGGGGAGTTAGCGAGCTTGAGCAGTTCTTC. Translating it yields CASSRGVSELEQFF. The genes are TRBV5-1 and TRBJ2-1; TRBD2 might be the D (5 bases). In germline, CDR1 is SGHRS, CDR2 YFSETQ. The V end lost 4 bases, the J end lost 9 bases, and 17 bases lay between the germline ends. This CDR3 has 14 residues.

A single count supports this clone. This chain uses TRBV7-3 with TRBJ2-1, with 7 bases aligning to TRBD2. The CDR3 runs 16 residues. Germline trimming cut 1 base from V and 8 bases from J; bases unmatched to any gene: 11. Per germline, CDR1 SGHTA and CDR2 FQGTGA. The CDR3 DNA is TGTGCCAGCAGCTTAAGGGCGGCGGGAGAGTTCCATGAGCAGTTCTTC. Translating gives CASSLRAAGEFHEQFF. Looking up the rest from reference TRBV7-3 and TRBJ2-1 gives the full variable domain: GAGVSQTPSNKVTEKGKYVELRCDPISGHTALYWYRQSLGQGPEFLIYFQGTGAADDSGLPNDRFFAVRPEGSVSTLKIQRTERGDSAVYLCASSLRAAGEFHEQFFGPGTRLTVL.

J is TRBJ2-7 and V is TRBV11-3; D is perhaps TRBD2 (5 bases). Trimming removed 3 bases at V and 3 bases at J, with 15 bases between. Germline-derived CDR1 and CDR2 are SGHNT and YENEEA. The CDR3 extends over 15 amino acids. CDR3 coding DNA: TGTGCCAGCAGCTTGGGGAGCGATCTCATCTACGAGCAGTACTTC. Translating gives CASSLGSDLIYEQYF.

The V call is TRBV6-1, the J call TRBJ2-2; D is undetermined. The germline V and J ends were trimmed by 1 base and 2 bases, with 5 bases remaining between them. CDR3 size: 14 residues. Germline CDR1 and CDR2: MNHNS and SASEGT. The CDR3 here is CASSEGVNTGELFF. DNA for the CDR3: TGTGCCAGCAGTGAAGGAGTTAACACCGGGGAGCTGTTTTTT.

This chain joins TRBV5-1 and TRBJ1-6; TRBD1 agrees at 8 bases. The CDR3 consists of 16 residues. The germline V gene has CDR1 SGHRS and CDR2 YFSETQ. J gave up 7 bases and V 2 bases, and 8 bases lay outside the gene matches. The CDR3 nucleotides are TGCGCCAGCAGCTTTACACAGGGGGGGAGGAATTCACCCCTCCACTTT. Residues: CASSFTQGGRNSPLHF.

The rearrangement uses TRBV19 and TRBJ2-7, with a weak D call TRBD2 (6 bases). Germline CDR1 is LNHDA and CDR2 is SQIVND (reference sequence). Trimming took 4 bases from V and 0 from J, leaving 13 bases between them. This CDR3 spans 15 amino acids. Here the CDR3 DNA reads TGTGCCAGTAGTACCCGACGGAGGGACTCCTACGAGCAGTACTTC. It codes for CASSTRRRDSYEQYF.

The chain combines TRBV9 with TRBJ2-7, with D maybe TRBD1 (5 bases). V lost 0 bases and J lost 0, with 13 bases in between. This CDR3 spans 16 amino acids. Germline values: CDR1 SGDLS, CDR2 YYNGEE. The CDR3 region is CASSVAPGKNSYEQYF. For the CDR3, the DNA is TGTGCCAGCAGCGTAGCTCCAGGGAAAAACTCCTACGAGCAGTACTTC.

The rearrangement uses TRBV7-2 and TRBJ1-3; D is undetermined. From germline, CDR1 is SGHTA and CDR2 FQGNSA. V was pared by 0 bases and J by 0 bases, with 9 bases between. CDR3 length: 16 amino acids. The CDR3 sequence: CASSLARMNSGNTIYF. CDR3 nucleotide sequence: TGTGCCAGCAGCTTAGCGCGAATGAACTCTGGAAACACCATATATTTT.

The gene calls are TRBV27 and TRBJ2-1, with 9 bases aligning to TRBD2. CDR3 size: 15 residues. V shed 5 bases, J shed 8 bases, and the junction held 10 bases outside the gene matches. The germline V gene encodes CDR1 MNHEY and CDR2 SMNVEV (reference sequence). CDR3 sequence (DNA): TGTGCCAGCAGTCCCCTGGGTAGCGGGAGAGATGAGCAGTTCTTC. Translation gives CASSPLGSGRDEQFF.

The sample holds a few counts of this clone. The CDR3 spells CASTAGRINYGYTF. The DNA of the CDR3 is TGTGCCAGCACCGCGGGACGGATTAACTATGGCTACACCTTC. The chain couples TRBV2 to TRBJ1-2; the D gene is possibly TRBD1 (5 bases). The CDR3 sequence is 14 residues long. V lost 7 bases and J 1 base, leaving 13 bases between the germline ends. CDR1 and CDR2 (germline): SNHLY, FYNNEI.

This rearrangement joins TRBV30 to TRBJ2-3, with D possibly matching TRBD2 (6 bases). Germline assignment: CDR1 GTSNPN and CDR2 SVGIG (reference sequence). The V end was cut by 0 bases, the J end by 4 bases, with 14 bases between. The CDR3 runs 15 residues. Here the CDR3 DNA reads TGTGCCTGGAGTGTACGGGGGAGGACTTCAGATACGCAGTATTTT. It translates to CAWSVRGRTSDTQYF.

The V and J genes are TRBV28 and TRBJ1-5; tentatively, D is TRBD1 (6 bases). CDR1 and CDR2 (germline): MDHEN, SYDVKM. The CDR3 loop spans 13 amino acids. The V and J ends lost 5 bases and 6 bases respectively, with 11 bases between them. DNA of the CDR3: TGTGCCAGCAGTGCTTGGGACATTCAGCCCCAGCATTTT. This codes for CASSAWDIQPQHF.

This clone showed up just a few times. J is TRBJ1-1 and V is TRBV27, with TRBD1 matching 8 bases. With V trimmed by 4 bases and J by 3 bases, 4 bases remained unmatched. In germline, CDR1 is MNHEY, CDR2 SMNVEV (reference sequence). The CDR3 covers 14 residues. This CDR3 is CASSSRGLHTEAFF. The CDR3 DNA sequence: TGTGCCAGCAGTTCCAGGGGGCTCCACACTGAAGCTTTCTTT.

This rearrangement joins TRBV19 to TRBJ1-1; D not certain. V lost 5 bases to trimming and J lost 5 bases, with 9 bases between them. The germline CDR1 and CDR2 sequences are LNHDA and SQIVND (reference sequence). The CDR3 covers 12 residues. CDR3 region: CASSSGRTEAFF. The CDR3 bases are TGTGCCAGTAGTTCGGGGAGGACTGAAGCTTTCTTT.

The V gene is TRBV15, the J gene TRBJ1-5; 7 bases are shared with TRBD1. Germline loops: CDR1 LNHNV, CDR2 YYDKDF (reference sequence). Trimming removed 1 base from V and 5 bases from J; junction bases left unmatched: 14. CDR3 length equals 18 residues. Written as DNA, the CDR3 is TGTGCCACCAGCAGAGCGCTCCGCCACACAGGGGACCATCAGCCCCAGCATTTT. Translating gives CATSRALRHTGDHQPQHF.

The chain employs TRBV30 and TRBJ1-1; D is unclear. Germline assignment: CDR1 GTSNPN and CDR2 SVGIG (reference sequence). Trimming cost V 2 bases and J 4 bases, with 11 bases left between them. The CDR3 is 13 amino acids. This chain's CDR3 is CAWSPPVLTEAFF. CDR3 bases: TGTGCCTGGAGTCCCCCCGTTCTCACTGAAGCTTTCTTT.

The chain recombines TRBV19 with TRBJ1-6; D is unclear. The CDR3 loop spans 13 amino acids. Trimming left V 6 bases short and J 7 bases short, with 10 bases between. Germline CDR1 reads LNHDA; CDR2 reads SQIVND (reference sequence). The CDR3 DNA reads as TGTGCCAGTAGCCCGCTCAGGAATTCACCCCTCCACTTT. This translates into CASSPLRNSPLHF. The full variable domain, rest sourced from reference TRBV19 and TRBJ1-6, is DGGITQSPKYLFRKEGQNVTLSCEQNLNHDAMYWYRQDPGQGLRLIYYSQIVNDFQKGDIAEGYSVSREKKESFPLTVTSAQKNPTAFYLCASSPLRNSPLHFGNGTRLTVT.

V gene TRBV19 combines with J gene TRBJ2-2; no reliable D call. The germline V gene encodes CDR1 LNHDA and CDR2 SQIVND (reference sequence). The CDR3 runs to 14 residues. Between the trimmed V and J ends, which lost 6 bases and 1 base, there was a span of 9 bases. The CDR3 DNA reads TGTGCCAGTAGGGTGGGCCTGAACACCGGGGAGCTGTTTTTT. Encoded protein: CASRVGLNTGELFF.

The chain combines TRBV30 with TRBJ1-2; 7 bases agree with TRBD1. The germline gives CDR1 GTSNPN, CDR2 SVGIG (reference sequence). J was trimmed by 8 bases and V by 4 bases; bases with no gene match: 10. The CDR3 is made up of 13 amino acids. CDR3: CAWIRGDSSGYTF. Here the CDR3 DNA reads TGTGCCTGGATCCGAGGGGACAGTTCGGGCTACACCTTC.

The chain couples TRBV5-1 to TRBJ1-6; possibly TRBD1 for D (6 bases). The V gene's germline CDR1 is SGHRS and CDR2 YFSETQ. Trimming removed 4 bases at V and 10 bases at J, with 15 bases between. The CDR3 runs 14 residues. CDR3 in amino acids: CASSEGGVNSPLHF. The CDR3 bases are TGCGCCAGCAGCGAAGGGGGGGTTAACTCACCCCTCCACTTT.